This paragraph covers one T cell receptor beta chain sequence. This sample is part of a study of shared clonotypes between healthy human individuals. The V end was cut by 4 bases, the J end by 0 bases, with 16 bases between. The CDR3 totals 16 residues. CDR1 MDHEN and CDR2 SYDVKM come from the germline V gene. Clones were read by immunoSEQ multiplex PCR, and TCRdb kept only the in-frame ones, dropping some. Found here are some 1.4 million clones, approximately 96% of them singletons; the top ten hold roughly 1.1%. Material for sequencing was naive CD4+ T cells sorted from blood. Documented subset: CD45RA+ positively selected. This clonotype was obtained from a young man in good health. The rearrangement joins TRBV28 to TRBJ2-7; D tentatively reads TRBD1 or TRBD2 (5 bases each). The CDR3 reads CASSSYYSGSSYEQYF. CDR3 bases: TGTGCCAGCAGTTCCTACTACTCAGGGAGCTCCTACGAGCAGTACTTC.